This is a list of T cell receptor beta chains from one sample in a study of cytotoxic CD8 clonotypes in ibrutinib-treated CLL. The table came from immunoSEQ multiplex PCR; TCRdb's copy has only in-frame clones and leaves some out. The sample comprises fewer than 35,000 clones, 55% to 70% of which are singletons, and roughly 51% rests with the top ten. Sequencing used PBMCs, obtained after 24 months of ibrutinib treatment. The receptors originated from a human donor with chronic lymphocytic leukemia. CDR3s include the opening cysteine and the closing phenylalanine or tryptophan. Each record gives: J gene, clone size, D gene, V gene, CDR3 protein, CDR3 DNA. A D gene is named only where the DNA matches it firmly. Clone size is not always given. Where it is, it says once, few, many or a class for expanded clones.

TRBJ2-5 | - | TRBD1 | TRBV28 | CASSPGQGRETQYF | TGTGCCAGCAGCCCGGGACAGGGGAGAGAGACCCAGTACTTC
TRBJ2-1 | - | - | TRBV12-5 | CASGLPRAEQFF | TGTGCTAGTGGTTTGCCGAGGGCTGAGCAGTTCTTC
TRBJ2-5 | - | - | TRBV11-2 | CASSSVRGPRGETQYF | TGTGCCAGCAGTTCTGTGCGGGGACCCAGAGGGGAGACCCAGTACTTC
TRBJ2-1 | - | TRBD2 | TRBV7-7 | CASSLAGGQYNEQFF | TGTGCTAGCAGTCTAGCGGGGGGCCAATACAATGAGCAGTTCTTC
TRBJ1-1 | few | TRBD1 | TRBV2 | CASSRDRGSEAFF | TGTGCCAGCAGTCGGGACAGGGGTTCTGAAGCTTTCTTT
TRBJ2-1 | - | TRBD1 | TRBV6-1 | CASRQGAGNEQFF | TGTGCCAGCCGACAGGGGGCGGGGAATGAGCAGTTCTTC
TRBJ1-6 | - | - | TRBV19 | CASSIGRTDNSPLHF | TGTGCCAGTAGTATAGGACGGACAGACAATTCACCCCTCCACTTT
TRBJ1-6 | - | - | TRBV25-1 | CASSLWGGLGSPLHF | TGTGCCAGCAGCTTATGGGGGGGACTGGGTTCACCCCTCCACTTT
TRBJ1-5 | few | TRBD1 | TRBV6-4 | CASSTDRGQPQHF | TGTGCCAGCAGTACCGACAGGGGTCAGCCCCAGCATTTT
TRBJ1-3 | once | TRBD1 | TRBV28 | CASSSLGTGTYGNTIYF | TGTGCCAGCAGTTCCCTGGGGACAGGGACCTATGGGAACACCATATATTTT
TRBJ1-2 | - | - | TRBV4-1 | CASSQELRGTANRPNYGYTF | TGCGCCAGCAGCCAGGAGTTACGTGGGACCGCAAACCGGCCTAACTATGGCTACACCTTC
TRBJ1-2 | - | - | TRBV5-4 | CASSPGRSYGYTF | TGTGCCAGCAGCCCGGGACGGAGCTATGGCTACACCTTC
TRBJ1-1 | few | TRBD1 | TRBV2 | CASRRQGAKTEAFF | TGTGCCAGCAGGCGACAGGGGGCTAAGACTGAAGCTTTCTTT
TRBJ1-2 | - | TRBD1 | TRBV19 | CASRRQGVNYGYTF | TGTGCCAGTAGGAGACAGGGGGTTAACTATGGCTACACCTTC
TRBJ1-4 | - | TRBD1 | TRBV28 | CASSGLKITRQGEEKLFF | TGTGCCAGCAGTGGCCTTAAGATTACGAGGCAGGGGGAAGAAAAACTGTTTTTT
TRBJ1-1 | - | TRBD1 | TRBV16 | CASSQSGGTGVWEAEAFF | TGTGCCAGCAGCCAATCTGGTGGGACAGGGGTATGGGAGGCTGAAGCTTTCTTT
TRBJ2-1 | - | TRBD2 | TRBV9 | CASSPRLADYNEQFF | TGTGCCAGCAGCCCCCGACTAGCGGACTACAATGAGCAGTTCTTC
TRBJ2-1 | - | TRBD1 | TRBV4-2 | CASSARERTGGNEQFF | TGTGCCAGCAGCGCAAGGGAAAGGACAGGGGGAAATGAGCAGTTCTTC
TRBJ2-7 | few | - | TRBV28 | CASSFYLGVEQYF | TGTGCCAGCAGTTTCTACCTTGGAGTAGAGCAGTACTTC
TRBJ1-5 | many | - | TRBV7-3 | CASSLTGNQPQHF | TGTGCCAGCAGCTTAACCGGGAATCAGCCCCAGCATTTT
TRBJ2-7 | - | - | TRBV29-1 | CSVVEGYEQYF | TGCAGCGTTGTGGAGGGATACGAGCAGTACTTC
TRBJ1-1 | - | TRBD1 | TRBV18 | CASSRDREAFF | TGTGCCAGCTCACGGGACAGGGAAGCTTTCTTT
TRBJ2-3 | - | - | TRBV9 | CASSEGGLASPDTQYF | TGTGCCAGCAGCGAGGGGGGATTAGCGTCCCCAGATACGCAGTATTTT
TRBJ2-1 | - | TRBD2 | TRBV5-6 | CASSRWLAGGPNGEQFF | TGTGCCAGCAGCAGGTGGCTAGCGGGGGGGCCAAATGGTGAGCAGTTCTTC
TRBJ2-7 | - | TRBD2 | TRBV2 | CASSERIVWGGEQYF | TGTGCCAGCAGTGAAAGGATCGTTTGGGGGGGCGAGCAGTACTTC
TRBJ1-5 | - | - | TRBV19 | CASSIVPGGSREPQHF | TGTGCCAGTAGTATTGTCCCGGGGGGTTCCAGGGAGCCCCAGCATTTT
TRBJ1-5 | - | - | TRBV6-5 | CASSVQWNSNQPQHF | TGTGCCAGCAGCGTTCAGTGGAATAGCAATCAGCCCCAGCATTTT
TRBJ2-7 | few | - | TRBV12-2 | CASRFGQVSYEQYF | TGTGCAAGTCGCTTCGGACAGGTATCCTACGAGCAGTACTTC
TRBJ1-1 | - | - | TRBV29-1 | CSVEEWQKNTEAFF | TGCAGCGTTGAAGAATGGCAGAAGAACACTGAAGCTTTCTTT
TRBJ2-5 | - | - | TRBV6-1 | CASSEAIGQETQYF | TGTGCCAGCAGTGAGGCGATTGGACAAGAGACCCAGTACTTC
TRBJ1-5 | medium-sized | - | TRBV6-6 | CASSYLLHQPQHF | TGTGCCAGCAGTTACTTACTACATCAGCCCCAGCATTTT